The text below deals with one TCR beta chain. The data were taken from a study of T-cell memory formation after mild COVID-19. Overall study: Among the donors, TCR clusters were largely specific to each donor.

TCRdb recomputed calls from the 5' RACE reads with MiXCR, one row per CDR3 protein. The repertoire holds fewer than 50,000 distinct CDR3 sequences, with 7.3% as singletons. The CDR3 is 12 amino acids. Germline-derived CDR1 and CDR2 are ENHRY and SYGVKD. V was trimmed by 7 bases and J by 1 base, leaving 7 bases between them. The TCR originated in a young man who had mild COVID-19 (a few samples of this study predate the infection). Cell type and time point are not known. The rearrangement joins TRBV10-3 to TRBJ1-1; perhaps TRBD1 as D (5 bases). The sequencing sample was made of PBMCs or a T cell subset sorted from them (not recorded which). In DNA, the CDR3 is TGTGCCATCAAAAGGGGGAACACTGAAGCTTTCTTT. Translation: CAIKRGNTEAFF.